The following is a TCR beta chain sequence with its context. There is no known antigen for this receptor. No base quality information exists; no much larger clone differs at one position. The CDR3 numbers 13 residues from cysteine through phenylalanine. Only the CDR3 region is kept as DNA, spanning 39 bases read in frame from base 1. Deletion took 11 bases off V and 0 bases off J, with a span of 14 bases between the germline ends. The germline V gene supplies CDR1 MDHEN and CDR2 SYDVKM. This sample was included in a study of regulatory T cells in long-lasting Graves disease (dated by TCRdb to the early 2020s). Regarding the research as a whole: In the newly diagnosed Graves' disease group, patients had been taking antithyroid drugs for less than 3 months. The study was conducted in China and was registered as a clinical trial. Patients with persistent Graves' disease were compared with patients with newly diagnosed Graves' disease using TCR sequencing and RNA sequencing of peripheral blood. TCR sequencing covered some 13 persistent and approximately 20 newly diagnosed Graves' disease patients, around 35 samples in total. Overall study outcomes, separate from this receptor: Persistent disease showed preferential use of TRBV28, TRBJ1-2 and TRBJ2-5, whereas newly diagnosed disease favored TRBV20-1 and TRBJ2-1. More public clonotypes were shared among persistent patients (more than 2,500) than among newly diagnosed patients (roughly 960). Persistent Graves' disease patients showed lower TCR Shannon entropy and fewer highly expanded clones than newly diagnosed patients, suggesting clonal expansion. Only the TCR beta chain was sequenced and analyzed. Only peripheral blood was studied, because thyroid tissue, the primary lesion, was inaccessible. As a limitation, the authors acknowledged that the small sample size may reduce accuracy.

Read against the paper, the sample's time point label means: newly diagnosed GD, antithyroid drugs for less than 3 months. For both TCR sequencing and RNA sequencing, RNA was extracted from PBMCs using TRIzol. The diagnosis of Graves' disease was made according to American Thyroid Association guidelines. Patients for the study were recruited at an endocrinology department in Xi'an, China. Each patient gave approximately 10 milliliters of peripheral blood, collected in an EDTA anticoagulant tube. Ficoll Paque Plus density gradient separation was used to isolate PBMCs, and no additional T cell sorting was done. An Agilent 2100 Bioanalyzer and agarose gel were used to check RNA quality, and a NanoDrop 2000 was used to measure RNA concentration. Library method: multiplex PCR. TCRdb lists the instrument as Illumina HiSeq 4000. iRepertoire HTBI primers and Arm-PCR amplification of CDR3 regions were used to construct TCR beta libraries. Before sequencing, the PCR products underwent gel purification. The published analysis was carried out like this. Across samples, 60 to 70 TRBV and 12 to 15 TRBJ segments were identified and used for gene usage analysis of CDR3 amino acid clonotypes. COPE and FqMerger were used to merge the filtered high-quality paired reads into contigs. BLAST was used to align contigs to the IMGT TRBV, TRBD and TRBJ reference genes, and CDR3 was defined following IMGT. Clonotypes above 0.1% frequency were classified as highly expanded clones. Repertoire diversity was measured by Shannon entropy, and V-J evenness by the Gini coefficient. Clonotypes shared by more than one individual were considered public. TCRdb passed the public sequencing reads through fastp at Q25 and MiXCR, retaining productive beta sequences. Duplicate CDR3 protein sequences are folded into a single record with the most common DNA and genes. The V and J calls shown here were made by TCRdb, not taken from the authors' results. This sample lists over 400,000 distinct CDR3 sequences; around 15% were detected once. The ten most abundant clones make up over 15% of the sample.

The same specimen was also included in a second study, on T cells in Graves' hyperthyroidism and ophthalmopathy. The second study's authors report: Stable Graves' hyperthyroidism was defined as the absence of progression to ophthalmopathy over 18 months of follow-up. Hyperthyroidism patients were newly diagnosed, with disease duration under 2 months, and aged 18 to 65 years. Any patient with an uncontrolled infection, another autoimmune disease, pregnancy or lactation was excluded. Clinical symptoms, serum thyroxine and TRAb, thyroid ultrasound, and orbital computed tomography formed the basis for the diagnoses. For the first round of RT-PCR on the TCR CDR3, the HTBI primer set was used together with the Qiagen OneStep RT-PCR kit. Blood samples also contained most of the expanded thyroid clonotypes (frequency above 0.001), which suggests that blood repertoires may reflect thyroid immune responses. In cross-validation, a model built on a 13 V-J signature told ophthalmopathy apart from stable hyperthyroidism with under 90% sensitivity and approximately 81% specificity, and in testing the same model reached 80%/75%. In validation, progression to ophthalmopathy was predicted by the model with more than 65% sensitivity and around 75% specificity, a median of around 5.9 months before onset. To identify TCR V-J signatures that set the groups apart, the researchers used a discovery cohort of 100 patients, made up of fewer than 50 with Graves' ophthalmopathy and approximately 57 with stable Graves' hyperthyroidism. Prospective prediction of ophthalmopathy was tested in an independent validation cohort of under 20 hyperthyroidism patients and 15 to 17 patients who later progressed to ophthalmopathy. For training and testing, the approximately 92 patients in the discovery cohort were randomly divided in a 7:3 ratio. In addition, the study compared T-cell repertoires in thyroid tissue and in blood from roughly six Graves' hyperthyroidism patients. After sampling, hyperthyroidism patients received methimazole starting at 30 mg daily, and ophthalmopathy patients received high-dose intravenous methylprednisolone. The libraries were constructed in a second round of multiplex PCR and then size-selected and purified. Sequencing of the libraries was done on an Illumina HiSeq2000 using paired-end 100 bp reads. Raw data were processed with SOAPnuke, discarding reads with adapters, uncalled bases, mean Phred below 15, or no exact constant-primer or identifier match. COPE v1.2.5 was used to merge high-quality paired reads, and clonotypes were defined as unique nucleotide sequences. Clonotypes were aligned to IMGT TRBV, TRBD and TRBJ reference segments using MiTCR v1.1. The analysis included only V-J combinations with a frequency above 0.0001, which together covered more than 99% of the repertoires. A TCS score was defined as the ratio of F50 (clonal expansion) to E x V (chaos), with BLOSUM62-based TCRdist applied between CDR3 peptides within each V-J. Welch's t-statistics and random forest reduced roughly 500 V-J features to under 15, which were used in a naive Bayes classifier (R e1071). Sample size was not statistically predetermined, and investigators were not blinded to group allocation. TCR Vbeta CDR3 sequencing of fewer than 150 peripheral blood samples (more than 40 ophthalmopathy, some 75 hyperthyroidism and some 17 progressor patients) is reported in the paper.

This receptor chain uses TRBV28 and TRBJ2-7; 6 matching bases give a weak D call of TRBD1. The sequences come from peripheral blood mononuclear cells (PBMCs), collected at new diagnosis, from a patient treated with antithyroid drugs. The TCR sequence derives from a woman aged 50 to 60 with Graves disease. Donor details come from another sample of the same person, matched by shared clones. Here is the DNA: TGTGCCGCCACAGGGTCTGGCTCCTACGAGCAGTACTTC. It specifies CAATGSGSYEQYF.